This T cell receptor beta chain was obtained from a study of blood T cell repertoires in COVID-19. Under the authors' procedure: For nucleated cells, counts were estimated from reference gene primer amplification. Produced via immunoSEQ multiplex PCR; TCRdb's table is partial and in-frame only. The V and J calls and clone size were taken over from that table, and D and trimming were inferred from the DNA. The sample includes 240,000 or so clones, approximately 85% of them seen just once. Germline lookup yields CDR1 SGHNT and CDR2 YYREEE (reference sequence). The CDR3 contains 14 residues. V lost 3 bases, J lost 5 bases, and 7 bases stayed unmatched. A few counts support this clone.

This rearrangement joins TRBV5-4 to TRBJ1-2, with 7 bases fitting TRBD1. The specimen was peripheral blood. The TCR sequence derives from a man at least 80 years old with acute or convalescent COVID-19. CDR3 bases: TGTGCCAGCAGCTCCGAGGGGGCCGGGTATGGCTACACCTTC. It specifies CASSSEGAGYGYTF.